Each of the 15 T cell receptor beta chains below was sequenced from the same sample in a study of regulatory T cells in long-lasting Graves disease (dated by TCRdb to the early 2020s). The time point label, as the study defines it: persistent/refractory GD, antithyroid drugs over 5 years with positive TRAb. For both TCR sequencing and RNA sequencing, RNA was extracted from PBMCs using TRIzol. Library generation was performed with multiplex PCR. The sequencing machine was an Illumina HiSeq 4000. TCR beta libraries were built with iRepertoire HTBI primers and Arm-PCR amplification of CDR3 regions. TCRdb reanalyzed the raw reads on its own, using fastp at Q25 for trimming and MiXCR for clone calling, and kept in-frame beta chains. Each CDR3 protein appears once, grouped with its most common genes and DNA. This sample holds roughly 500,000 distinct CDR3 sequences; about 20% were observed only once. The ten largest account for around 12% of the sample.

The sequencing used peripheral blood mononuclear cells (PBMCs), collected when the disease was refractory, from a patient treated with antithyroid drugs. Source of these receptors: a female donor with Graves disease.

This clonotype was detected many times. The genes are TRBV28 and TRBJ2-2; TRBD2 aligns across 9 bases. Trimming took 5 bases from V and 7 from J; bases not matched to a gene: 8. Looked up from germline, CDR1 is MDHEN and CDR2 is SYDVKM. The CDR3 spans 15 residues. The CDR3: CASSKRSGGSGELFF. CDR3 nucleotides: TGTGCCAGCAGTAAACGTAGCGGGGGAAGCGGGGAGCTGTTTTTT.

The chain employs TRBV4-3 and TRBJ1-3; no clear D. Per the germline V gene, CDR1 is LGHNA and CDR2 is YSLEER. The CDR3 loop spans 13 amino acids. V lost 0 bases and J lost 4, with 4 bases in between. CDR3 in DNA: TGCGCCAGCAGCCAAGATAAAGGAAACACCATATATTTT. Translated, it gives CASSQDKGNTIYF.

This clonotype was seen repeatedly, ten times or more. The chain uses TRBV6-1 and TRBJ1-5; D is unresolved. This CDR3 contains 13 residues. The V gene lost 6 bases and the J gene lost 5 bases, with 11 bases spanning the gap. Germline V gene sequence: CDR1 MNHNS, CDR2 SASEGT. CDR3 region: CASRSRRDQPQHF. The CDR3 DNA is TGTGCCAGCAGGTCAAGGAGAGATCAGCCCCAGCATTTT.

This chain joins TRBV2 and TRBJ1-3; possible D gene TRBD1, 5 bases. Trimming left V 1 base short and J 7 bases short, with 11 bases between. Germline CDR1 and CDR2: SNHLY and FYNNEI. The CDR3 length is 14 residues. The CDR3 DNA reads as TGTGCCAGCAGTGAAGGCCAGGGAATGAACACCATATATTTT. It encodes CASSEGQGMNTIYF.

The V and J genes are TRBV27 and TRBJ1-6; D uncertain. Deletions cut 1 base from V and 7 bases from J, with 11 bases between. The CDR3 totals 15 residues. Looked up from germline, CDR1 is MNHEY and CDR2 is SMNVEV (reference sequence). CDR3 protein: CASSLYSLGNSPLHF. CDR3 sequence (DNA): TGTGCCAGCAGTTTATACAGCCTGGGGAATTCACCCCTCCACTTT.

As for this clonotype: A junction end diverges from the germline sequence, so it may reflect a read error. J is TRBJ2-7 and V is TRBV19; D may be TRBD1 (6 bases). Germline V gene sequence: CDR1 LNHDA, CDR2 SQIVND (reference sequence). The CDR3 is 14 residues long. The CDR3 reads CDSSIVAGVHEQYF. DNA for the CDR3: TGTGACAGTAGTATAGTTGCAGGGGTACACGAGCAGTACTTC.

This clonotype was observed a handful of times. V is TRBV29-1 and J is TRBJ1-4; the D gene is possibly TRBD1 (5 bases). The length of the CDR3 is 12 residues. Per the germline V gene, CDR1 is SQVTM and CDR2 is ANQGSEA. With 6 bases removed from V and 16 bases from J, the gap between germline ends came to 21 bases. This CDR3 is CSVSLLTGFRFF. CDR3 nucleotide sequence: TGCAGCGTCTCCTTGTTAACAGGCTTTCGGTTTTTT.

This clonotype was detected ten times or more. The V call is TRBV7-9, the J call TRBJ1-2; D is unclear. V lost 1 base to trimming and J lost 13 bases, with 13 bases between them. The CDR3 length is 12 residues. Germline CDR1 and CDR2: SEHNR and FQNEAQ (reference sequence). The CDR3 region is CASSLDRGACTF. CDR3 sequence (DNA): TGTGCCAGCAGCTTAGATCGAGGCGCCTGCACCTTC.

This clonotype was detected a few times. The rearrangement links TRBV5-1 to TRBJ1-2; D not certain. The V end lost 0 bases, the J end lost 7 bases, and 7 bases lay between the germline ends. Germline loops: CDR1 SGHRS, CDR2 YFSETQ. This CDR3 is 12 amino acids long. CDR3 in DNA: TGCGCCAGCAGCTTGGCCTTTTTTGGCTACACCTTC. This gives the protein CASSLAFFGYTF.

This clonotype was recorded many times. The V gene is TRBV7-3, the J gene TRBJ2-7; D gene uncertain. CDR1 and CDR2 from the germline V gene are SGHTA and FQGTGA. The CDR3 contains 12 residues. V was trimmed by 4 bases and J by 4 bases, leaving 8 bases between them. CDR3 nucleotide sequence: TGTGCCAGCAGCTCCGATAAATACGAGCAGTACTTC. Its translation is CASSSDKYEQYF.

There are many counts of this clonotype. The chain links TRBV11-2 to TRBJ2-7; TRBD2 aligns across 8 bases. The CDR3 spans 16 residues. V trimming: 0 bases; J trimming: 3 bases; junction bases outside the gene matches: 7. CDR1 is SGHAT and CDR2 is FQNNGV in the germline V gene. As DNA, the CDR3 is TGTGCCAGCAGCTTAGATTTGGGGACTAGAGTCTACGAGCAGTACTTC. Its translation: CASSLDLGTRVYEQYF.

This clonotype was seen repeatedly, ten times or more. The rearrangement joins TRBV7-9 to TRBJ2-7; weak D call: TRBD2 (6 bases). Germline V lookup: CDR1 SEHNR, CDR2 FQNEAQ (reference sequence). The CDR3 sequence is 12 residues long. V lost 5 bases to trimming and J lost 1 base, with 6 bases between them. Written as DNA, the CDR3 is TGTGCCAGCAGCCGGGAGTCCTACGAGCAGTACTTC. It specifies CASSRESYEQYF.

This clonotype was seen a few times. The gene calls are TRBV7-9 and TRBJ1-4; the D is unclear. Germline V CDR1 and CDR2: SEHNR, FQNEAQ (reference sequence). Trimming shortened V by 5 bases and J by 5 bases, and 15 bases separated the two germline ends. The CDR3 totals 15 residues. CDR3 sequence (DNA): TGTGCCAGCAGCGTTCGGGAGCTCCCAAATGAAAAACTGTTTTTT. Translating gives CASSVRELPNEKLFF.

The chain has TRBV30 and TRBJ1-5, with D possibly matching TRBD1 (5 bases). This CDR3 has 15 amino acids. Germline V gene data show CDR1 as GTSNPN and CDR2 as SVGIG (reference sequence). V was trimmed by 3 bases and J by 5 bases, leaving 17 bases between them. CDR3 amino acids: CAWSDPWGVYQPQHF. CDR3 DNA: TGTGCCTGGAGCGATCCATGGGGGGTCTATCAGCCCCAGCATTTT.

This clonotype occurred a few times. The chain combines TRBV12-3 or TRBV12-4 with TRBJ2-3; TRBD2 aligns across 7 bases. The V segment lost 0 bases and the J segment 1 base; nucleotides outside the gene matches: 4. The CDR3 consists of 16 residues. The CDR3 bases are TGTGCCAGCAGTTTAGCGCTCGCGGGGGGCACAGATACGCAGTATTTT. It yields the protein CASSLALAGGTDTQYF.